The next 7 T cell receptor beta chains were all read from a single sample in a study of blood T cell repertoires in COVID-19 (TCRdb year 2020). The method behind the library was the immunoSEQ multiplex PCR assay. TCRdb re-hosts the immuneACCESS table, in-frame sequences only. Its copies lack some clones; in the studies checked, an unresolved V gene accounts for under half of them, and the cause for the rest is not known. The sample yields 100,000 to 120,000 clones; about four fifths were counted once. The ten largest account for approximately 9% of the sample. The sample was peripheral blood. The receptor set was obtained from a woman aged 70 to 79 with acute or convalescent COVID-19.

J is TRBJ1-2 and V is TRBV2, with TRBD1 identical over 7 bases. CDR1 and CDR2 (germline): SNHLY, FYNNEI. CDR3 length: 13 residues. Trimming at V came to 6 bases and at J to 4 bases, leaving 5 bases not matched to a gene. CDR3 nucleotide sequence: TGTGCCAGCAGGGGACAGACCATCTATGGCTACACCTTC. This translates into CASRGQTIYGYTF.

This clone appeared once. This chain links TRBV5-1 with TRBJ2-5; a possible D gene is TRBD2 (6 bases). Trimming took 0 bases from V and 5 from J, leaving 17 bases between them. The CDR3 is made up of 16 amino acids. Per the germline V gene, CDR1 is SGHRS and CDR2 is YFSETQ. The CDR3 here is CASSLGGDSYLETQYF. The CDR3 bases are TGCGCCAGCAGCTTGGGGGGGGATTCCTACTTGGAGACCCAGTACTTC. Full variable domain (missing parts from reference TRBV5-1 and TRBJ2-5): KAGVTQTPRYLIKTRGQQVTLSCSPISGHRSVSWYQQTPGQGLQFLFEYFSETQRNKGNFPGRFSGRQFSNSRSEMNVSTLELGDSALYLCASSLGGDSYLETQYFGPGTRLLVL.

The chain links TRBV29-1 to TRBJ2-1; a weak D match, TRBD2 (7 bases). Germline values: CDR1 SQVTM, CDR2 ANQGSEA. This CDR3 has 14 residues. V was trimmed by 6 bases and J by 8 bases, leaving 20 bases between them. The CDR3 is CSVEGGVKLDEQFF. As DNA, the CDR3 is TGCAGCGTCGAGGGGGGGGTAAAGTTGGATGAGCAGTTCTTC.

This clone was detected a few times. The chain combines TRBV10-2 with TRBJ1-3; 8 nucleotides align to TRBD1. Germline lookup yields CDR1 WSHSY and CDR2 SAAADI. Losses at the gene ends were 8 bases for V and 3 bases for J; bases not matched to a gene: 6. This CDR3 region has 14 residues. CDR3: CASGRGLDGNTIYF. CDR3 sequence (DNA): TGCGCCAGCGGCAGGGGGCTTGATGGAAACACCATATATTTT.

The chain is built from TRBV10-3 and TRBJ2-5; 10 bases line up with TRBD1. The CDR3 extends over 15 amino acids. Losses at the gene ends were 5 bases for V and 1 base for J; bases not matched to a gene: 4. Germline CDR1 and CDR2: ENHRY and SYGVKD. The CDR3 is CAISPGQGTQETQYF. The CDR3 bases are TGTGCCATCAGTCCGGGACAGGGGACCCAAGAGACCCAGTACTTC.

This chain links TRBV19 with TRBJ1-6; D is undetermined. V lost 5 bases to trimming and J lost 7 bases, with 12 bases between them. CDR1 is LNHDA, CDR2 SQIVND, per germline (reference sequence). This CDR3 comprises 14 residues. The CDR3 bases are TGTGCCAGTAGTGTAACGGAGAGGAATTCACCCCTCCACTTT. Its protein is CASSVTERNSPLHF. Supplemented by reference TRBV19 and TRBJ1-6, the full variable domain reads DGGITQSPKYLFRKEGQNVTLSCEQNLNHDAMYWYRQDPGQGLRLIYYSQIVNDFQKGDIAEGYSVSREKKESFPLTVTSAQKNPTAFYLCASSVTERNSPLHFGNGTRLTVT.

This clone came up once. The V call is TRBV19, the J call TRBJ2-1; D may be TRBD2 (6 bases). From germline, CDR1 is LNHDA and CDR2 SQIVND (reference sequence). CDR3 length: 14 residues. Trimming took 3 bases from V and 7 from J, leaving 13 bases between them. DNA of the CDR3: TGTGCCAGTAGTATCCCAAACGGGGGAAATGAGCAGTTCTTC. This codes for CASSIPNGGNEQFF. Full variable domain (rest looked up from reference TRBV19 and TRBJ2-1): DGGITQSPKYLFRKEGQNVTLSCEQNLNHDAMYWYRQDPGQGLRLIYYSQIVNDFQKGDIAEGYSVSREKKESFPLTVTSAQKNPTAFYLCASSIPNGGNEQFFGPGTRLTVL.